Given below is one T cell receptor (beta chain) in context. In germline, CDR1 is SGHTA, CDR2 FQGNSA. The ends were cut back, 5 bases at V and 4 bases at J, with 26 bases in the middle. The CDR3 has 18 amino acids. The data originate from a study of CD4 and CD8 cells across lung adenocarcinoma regions. Using its own MiXCR run on the PCR reads, TCRdb lists one record per CDR3 protein. Among 20,000 or so distinct CDR3 sequences listed, around 50% were seen once. The TCR was taken from a male donor with lung adenocarcinoma. The CD4 and CD8 labels of this study may be unreliable. The sample comprised CD8+ T cells from the margin of a lung tumor. The chain couples TRBV7-2 to TRBJ1-2; D is perhaps TRBD1 (5 bases). In nucleotides, the CDR3 is TGTGCCAGCAGCCCACAAGTTGCTCAGCCGGACATCGGCTATGGCTACACCTTC. Translating gives CASSPQVAQPDIGYGYTF.